This T cell receptor beta chain was captured by sequencing in a study of technical replicates of blood from several donors. The repertoire was sequenced with immunoSEQ multiplex PCR; TCRdb's copy has only in-frame clones and lacks some. The table includes 10,000 to 13,000 clones, roughly 94% detected once. Germline CDR1 and CDR2: MNHNS and SASEGT. Trimming cost V 8 bases and J 0 bases, with 12 bases left between them. The CDR3 covers 14 residues. The receptor's source is a human donor in good health. Material for sequencing was PBMCs. This chain connects TRBV6-1 to TRBJ2-3; a weak D match, TRBD2 (5 bases). The CDR3 DNA sequence: TGTGCCAGCGCAGAGGGCTTTAGCACAGATACGCAGTATTTT. Translated: CASAEGFSTDTQYF.